What follows are 19 T cell receptor beta chains derived from one specimen sequenced in a study of blood T cell repertoires in COVID-19 (dated by TCRdb to about 2020). Preparation of the library involved the immunoSEQ multiplex PCR assay. TCRdb stores this immuneACCESS table with in-frame sequences only. Part of the clones is absent; in the studies checked, under half of the shortfall reflects unresolved V genes, and no reason is known for the rest. This sample is represented by 200,000 to 300,000 clones; 83% of them were singletons. The ten largest clones represent around 5.2% of the sample. The sample consisted of peripheral blood. The receptors shown here come from a human donor in a cohort sampled during active COVID-19.

This chain connects TRBV13 to TRBJ1-2; D remains unclear. V lost 10 bases, J lost 5 bases, and 17 bases lay in between. The CDR3 contains 13 residues. Germline V gene data show CDR1 as PRHDT and CDR2 as FYEKMQ (reference sequence). The CDR3 DNA reads as TGTGCCACCCCGAACGGGGTATGGTATGGCTACACCTTC. It yields the protein CATPNGVWYGYTF.

V is TRBV6-5 and J is TRBJ2-7; TRBD2 aligns across 8 bases. V dropped 0 bases and J dropped 0; count of bases not matched to a gene: 4. Germline V gene lookup returns CDR1 MNHEY and CDR2 SVGAGI. CDR3 size: 16 residues. In nucleotides, the CDR3 is TGTGCCAGCAGTTACTCCGGGGGGGGCTCCTCCTACGAGCAGTACTTC. This sequence encodes CASSYSGGGSSYEQYF.

The J gene is TRBJ2-2, the V gene TRBV2; 11 nucleotides agree with TRBD2. The germline V gene has CDR1 SNHLY and CDR2 FYNNEI. The ends lost 7 bases at V and 5 bases at J; junction bases unmatched: 3. CDR3 length: 14 residues. CDR3 DNA sequence: TGTGCCAGCACTAGCGGGAGGACGACCGGGGAGCTGTTTTTT. It encodes CASTSGRTTGELFF.

The J gene is TRBJ2-5, the V gene TRBV3-1 (or the pseudogene TRBV3-2), with D possibly TRBD2 on 5 matching bases. This CDR3 region has 13 residues. Looked up from germline, CDR1 is LGHDT and CDR2 is YNNKEL (reference sequence). The germline V and J ends were trimmed by 8 bases and 7 bases, with 17 bases remaining between them. In DNA, the CDR3 is TGTGCCAGCGGGAAGCTAGGCGAGGGGACCCAGTACTTC. Translation: CASGKLGEGTQYF.

The chain carries TRBV7-9 and TRBJ2-7; the match to TRBD2 covers 11 bases. Germline V gene data show CDR1 as SEHNR and CDR2 as FQNEAQ (reference sequence). This CDR3 spans 16 amino acids. Trimming took 7 bases from V and 6 from J; bases not matched to a gene: 14. CDR3 amino acids: CASTPPTSGSIGEQYF. For the CDR3, the DNA is TGTGCCAGCACCCCCCCCACTAGCGGGAGTATAGGCGAGCAGTACTTC.

The table lists this clone with a count of one. The chain couples TRBV10-3 to TRBJ1-2; 7 bases align to TRBD1. V shed 6 bases, J shed 6 bases, and the junction held 7 bases outside the gene matches. Per the germline V gene, CDR1 is ENHRY and CDR2 is SYGVKD. The CDR3 sequence is 13 residues long. The CDR3 protein is CAIRDRNINGYTF. The CDR3 DNA reads TGTGCCATCAGGGACAGGAATATCAATGGCTACACCTTC.

The V call is TRBV28, the J call TRBJ2-7; 10 nucleotides agree with TRBD1. The CDR3 spans 16 residues. V trimming: 5 bases; J trimming: 5 bases; junction bases outside the gene matches: 12. The germline CDR1 and CDR2 sequences are MDHEN and SYDVKM. CDR3 DNA sequence: TGTGCCAGCAGTAACCGAGATGGGACAGGGGTCCACGAGCAGTACTTC. This codes for CASSNRDGTGVHEQYF.

The chain employs TRBV24-1 and TRBJ2-1; TRBD1 matches at 9 bases. The germline V gene has CDR1 KGHDR and CDR2 SFDVKD. The CDR3 runs 18 residues. After removal of 6 bases from V and 7 bases from J, the junction contained 18 bases not matched to a gene. CDR3 sequence: CATSKSTGGISSGNEQFF. The CDR3 DNA is TGTGCCACCAGTAAATCGACAGGGGGTATCTCCTCGGGGAATGAGCAGTTCTTC.

The genes are TRBV24-1 and TRBJ1-5, with no clear D. Trimming stripped 8 bases from V and 0 bases from J, with 4 bases between. Germline lookup yields CDR1 KGHDR and CDR2 SFDVKD. The CDR3 has 12 amino acids. DNA for the CDR3: TGTGCCACCAAAGCTAGCAATCAGCCCCAGCATTTT. Translation gives CATKASNQPQHF.

The rearrangement links TRBV7-2 to TRBJ1-4, with 10 bases aligning to TRBD1. The CDR3 runs 16 residues. Germline CDR1 is SGHTA and CDR2 is FQGNSA. The V gene end was trimmed by 4 bases and the J gene end by 12 bases; junction bases not matched to a gene: 14. CDR3 nucleotides: TGTGCCAGCAGCTCCCAGACAGGGGGCCCGACGGGAGAACTGTTTTTT. Protein: CASSSQTGGPTGELFF.

V is TRBV9 and J is TRBJ2-2; 7 bases are shared with TRBD2. Germline CDR1 SGDLS, CDR2 YYNGEE. The V segment lost 0 bases and the J segment 0 bases; nucleotides outside the gene matches: 5. This CDR3 has 17 residues. The CDR3 reads CASSVASGVTNTGELFF. The CDR3 DNA is TGTGCCAGCAGCGTAGCTAGCGGAGTGACGAACACCGGGGAGCTGTTTTTT. Full variable domain (missing parts from reference TRBV9 and TRBJ2-2): DSGVTQTPKHLITATGQRVTLRCSPRSGDLSVYWYQQSLDQGLQFLIQYYNGEERAKGNILERFSAQQFPDLHSELNLSSLELGDSALYFCASSVASGVTNTGELFFGEGSRLTVL.

This clone was detected once. The chain has TRBV7-8 and TRBJ2-7; D not resolved. V was cut by 0 bases and J by 1 base, with 7 bases left in between. The CDR3 extends over 14 amino acids. The germline V gene has CDR1 SGHVS and CDR2 FQNEAQ. CDR3 DNA sequence: TGTGCCAGCAGCTTAGCGTACTCTTCCTACGAGCAGTACTTC. Amino acid sequence: CASSLAYSSYEQYF. The entire variable domain, with the rest obtained from reference TRBV7-8 and TRBJ2-7, is as follows: GAGVSQSPRYKVAKRGQDVALRCDPISGHVSLFWYQQALGQGPEFLTYFQNEAQLDKSGLPSDRFFAERPEGSVSTLKIQRTQQEDSAVYLCASSLAYSSYEQYFGPGTRLTVT.

The chain employs TRBV11-2 and TRBJ1-5; the match to TRBD1 covers 8 bases. This CDR3 has 15 amino acids. V shed 3 bases and J 0 bases; nucleotides not matched to a gene: 1. Germline V gives CDR1 SGHAT, CDR2 FQNNGV. This CDR3 reads CASSFTGGSNQPQHF. In DNA, the CDR3 is TGTGCCAGCAGCTTCACAGGGGGTAGCAATCAGCCCCAGCATTTT.

This chain connects TRBV10-3 to TRBJ1-6; TRBD1 matches 9 bases. The CDR3 covers 15 residues. Germline CDR1 and CDR2: ENHRY and SYGVKD. V shed 4 bases and J 9 bases; nucleotides not matched to a gene: 7. Here the CDR3 reads CAISGGGQGSSPLHF. The DNA of the CDR3 is TGTGCCATCAGTGGGGGGGGACAGGGAAGTTCACCCCTCCACTTT.

The rearrangement joins TRBV7-9 to TRBJ1-1, with 7 bases matching TRBD1. The ends lost 2 bases at V and 5 bases at J; junction bases unmatched: 5. CDR3 length equals 14 residues. Per the germline V gene, CDR1 is SEHNR and CDR2 is FQNEAQ (reference sequence). This CDR3 is CASSLQVRGTEAFF. The CDR3 bases are TGTGCCAGCAGCTTACAGGTCAGGGGGACTGAAGCTTTCTTT.

Only a few counts were recorded for this clone. The CDR3 reads CASSPRGGMNTEAFF. DNA of the CDR3: TGTGCCAGCAGCCCTCGGGGGGGGATGAACACTGAAGCTTTCTTT. The chain has TRBV7-9 and TRBJ1-1; weak D call: TRBD1 (5 bases). Germline CDR1 and CDR2: SEHNR and FQNEAQ (reference sequence). The CDR3 is 15 amino acids. Deletions cut 5 bases from V and 0 bases from J, with 13 bases between. Looking up the rest from reference TRBV7-9 and TRBJ1-1 gives the full variable domain: DTGVSQNPRHKITKRGQNVTFRCDPISEHNRLYWYRQTLGQGPEFLTYFQNEAQLEKSRLLSDRFSAERPKGSFSTLEIQRTEQGDSAMYLCASSPRGGMNTEAFFGQGTRLTVV.

Comments on this clone: The sample holds other DNA sequences that translate to the same CDR3. The rearrangement uses TRBV19 and TRBJ1-2, with D perhaps matching TRBD1 (5 bases). The V gene's germline CDR1 is LNHDA and CDR2 SQIVND (reference sequence). The CDR3 totals 13 residues. Trimming removed 5 bases from V and 4 bases from J, with 11 bases in between. The CDR3: CASSPGGIYGYTF. The CDR3 nucleotides are TGTGCCAGTAGTCCTGGGGGGATCTATGGCTACACCTTC.

V gene TRBV6-4 combines with J gene TRBJ2-3; 10 bases are shared with TRBD2. The CDR3 has 15 amino acids. J was trimmed by 3 bases and V by 4 bases; bases with no gene match: 4. The germline V gene has CDR1 MRHNA and CDR2 SNTAGT. In DNA form, the CDR3 reads TGTGCCAGCAGTGTACGAGCGGGAGGGACAGATACGCAGTATTTT. Encoded protein: CASSVRAGGTDTQYF.

The V and J genes are TRBV18 and TRBJ1-4; 9 bases align to TRBD1. J gave up 8 bases and V 0 bases, and 4 bases lay outside the gene matches. Germline loops: CDR1 KGHSH, CDR2 LQKENI. This CDR3 spans 15 amino acids. The CDR3 nucleotides are TGTGCCAGCTCACCACCGGGACAGGGATGGGAAAAACTGTTTTTT. Amino acid sequence: CASSPPGQGWEKLFF.